The 21 T cell receptor beta chains below come from one sample, sequenced in a study of cytomegalovirus exposure and HLA in healthy donors. It was with 60 Vbeta and 13 Jbeta primers that the PCR ran. Measured with immunoSEQ multiplex PCR; TCRdb has only the in-frame clones, and not every one. The table has fewer than 200,000 clones, almost 80% seen once; the top ten hold about 1.3%. The source material was PBMCs. Receptors originate from a woman between 50 and 59 years old in good health and CMV-seronegative.

DNA for the CDR3: TGCAGTGCTAGTAGAATCGACATTCAGTACTTC. It codes for CSASRIDIQYF. The rearrangement uses TRBV20-1 and TRBJ2-4; D remains unclear. Looked up from germline, CDR1 is DFQATT and CDR2 is SNEGSKA (reference sequence). Deletions cut 3 bases from V and 8 bases from J, with 8 bases between. The CDR3 loop spans 11 amino acids.

CDR3 coding DNA: TGTGCCAGCAGGGGGGCGTCCACTGAAGCTTTCTTT. Residues: CASRGASTEAFF. V gene TRBV28 combines with J gene TRBJ1-1; weak D call: TRBD1 (6 bases). Germline V lookup: CDR1 MDHEN, CDR2 SYDVKM. Trimming stripped 6 bases from V and 4 bases from J, with 9 bases between. This CDR3 comprises 12 residues.

The chain has TRBV15 and TRBJ1-2; 7 bases align to TRBD1. This CDR3 region has 17 residues. Trimming cost V 1 base and J 5 bases; bases outside gene matches: 13. Germline V gene lookup returns CDR1 LNHNV and CDR2 YYDKDF (reference sequence). In DNA form, the CDR3 reads TGTGCCACCAGCAGAGGAGCGTCAACCGGGACAGCTTATGGCTACACCTTC. Its translation is CATSRGASTGTAYGYTF.

V usage is TRBV5-1 and J usage is TRBJ2-3, with 10 bases identical to TRBD2. CDR3 length: 17 residues. Trimming cost V 4 bases and J 2 bases; bases outside gene matches: 10. Germline-derived CDR1 and CDR2 are SGHRS and YFSETQ. CDR3 amino acids: CASSRSGGALFTDTQYF. The DNA of the CDR3 is TGCGCCAGCAGCCGGAGCGGGGGGGCCCTATTCACAGATACGCAGTATTTT.

The sample holds one count of this clone. V usage is TRBV10-2 and J usage is TRBJ1-1; D uncertain. The CDR3 sequence is 13 residues long. The V and J ends lost 4 bases and 1 base respectively, with 7 bases between them. Germline V lookup: CDR1 WSHSY, CDR2 SAAADI. CDR3 nucleotide sequence: TGCGCCAGCAGTGGTCGCAGGAACACTGAAGCTTTCTTT. Protein: CASSGRRNTEAFF.

This sequence joins TRBV7-9 and TRBJ2-1; 9 bases agree with TRBD1. Germline assignment: CDR1 SEHNR and CDR2 FQNEAQ (reference sequence). The V gene end was trimmed by 1 base and the J gene end by 8 bases; junction bases not matched to a gene: 12. This CDR3 has 17 amino acids. CDR3 DNA: TGTGCCAGCAGCTTAGTAGTTTGGACAGGGGTTTTGGATGAGCAGTTCTTC. It yields the protein CASSLVVWTGVLDEQFF.

This chain links TRBV11-2 with TRBJ2-1, with a tentative D call TRBD1 (6 bases). Trimming cost V 5 bases and J 5 bases, with 19 bases left between them. The CDR3 consists of 16 residues. Germline CDR1 SGHAT, CDR2 FQNNGV. The CDR3 reads CASSLPGAPGHNEQFF. CDR3 nucleotide sequence: TGTGCCAGCAGCCTGCCAGGGGCCCCGGGACACAATGAGCAGTTCTTC.

This clone was counted a few times. V and J are TRBV5-4 and TRBJ1-4; tentative D call: TRBD1 (6 bases). CDR1 is SGHNT and CDR2 is YYREEE in the germline V gene (reference sequence). V lost 0 bases and J lost 8, with 14 bases in between. The CDR3 is made up of 15 amino acids. DNA for the CDR3: TGTGCCAGCAGCTTGGCGGGAGGGGGGCCGGAAAAACTGTTTTTT. Amino acid sequence: CASSLAGGGPEKLFF.

The CDR3 is CASTSKNTGELFF. CDR3 nucleotide sequence: TGTGCCAGTACCTCTAAAAACACCGGGGAGCTGTTTTTT. The genes are TRBV19 and TRBJ2-2; D call uncertain. Germline V gives CDR1 LNHDA, CDR2 SQIVND (reference sequence). The length of the CDR3 is 13 residues. The V gene lost 7 bases and the J gene lost 2 bases, with 8 bases spanning the gap.

CDR3 sequence (DNA): TGTGCCAGCAGCCGTAACTTGGGACAGGGGGCTTACGAGCAGTACTTC. It is translated as CASSRNLGQGAYEQYF. The chain recombines TRBV11-2 with TRBJ2-7; 12 bases align to TRBD1. Germline V gene lookup returns CDR1 SGHAT and CDR2 FQNNGV. The CDR3 runs to 16 residues. V gave up 5 bases and J gave up 4 bases; unmatched junction bases: 9.

This clone appeared a few times. CDR3 DNA sequence: TGCGCCAGCCAGACAGGGACAGGGGAAAACAATGAGCAGTTCTTC. Amino acids: CASQTGTGENNEQFF. V usage is TRBV10-1 and J usage is TRBJ2-1, with TRBD1 identical over 10 bases. CDR1 and CDR2 from the germline V gene are WNHNN and SYGVQD (reference sequence). This CDR3 comprises 15 residues. Losses at the gene ends were 8 bases for V and 5 bases for J; bases not matched to a gene: 9.

This clone was seen a handful of times. The V gene is TRBV6-5, the J gene TRBJ1-2, with unresolved D. Trimming pared 8 bases from V and 0 bases from J, leaving 10 bases between. The CDR3 loop spans 13 amino acids. Germline CDR1 is MNHEY and CDR2 is SVGAGI. The CDR3 sequence: CASAYSSNYGYTF. The CDR3 DNA sequence: TGTGCCAGCGCCTACAGCTCTAACTATGGCTACACCTTC.

CDR3 loop: CSVEGGGSEQFF. CDR3 nucleotides: TGCAGCGTTGAAGGGGGGGGTAGTGAGCAGTTCTTC. V is TRBV29-1 and J is TRBJ2-1; TRBD2 matches 7 bases. Germline CDR1 is SQVTM and CDR2 is ANQGSEA. Trimming took 1 base from V and 9 from J; bases not matched to a gene: 3. This CDR3 region has 12 residues.

This clone was detected only once. The V and J genes are TRBV19 and TRBJ2-7; D might be TRBD1 (7 bases). The CDR3 length is 14 residues. Per germline, CDR1 LNHDA and CDR2 SQIVND (reference sequence). V was pared by 7 bases and J by 2 bases, with 15 bases between. CDR3 in amino acids: CASNSRGETYEQYF. The CDR3 DNA is TGTGCCAGTAATAGCAGGGGGGAAACCTACGAGCAGTACTTC.

The chain is built from TRBV5-4 and TRBJ2-5; D possibly corresponds to TRBD1 (7 bases). V lost 3 bases to trimming and J lost 2 bases, with 14 bases between them. CDR3 length: 15 amino acids. Germline CDR1 reads SGHNT; CDR2 reads YYREEE (reference sequence). CDR3 DNA sequence: TGTGCCAGCAGCTGGAGGGACAGAATACAAGAGACCCAGTACTTC. Amino acid sequence: CASSWRDRIQETQYF.

This chain joins TRBV6-6 and TRBJ1-1, with D possibly TRBD1 on 5 matching bases. V was shortened by 11 bases and J by 1 base, with 14 bases between the two germline ends. CDR1 MNHNY and CDR2 SVGAGI come from the germline V gene (reference sequence). The CDR3 runs to 13 residues. The CDR3 spells CAGGGRRNTEAFF. The CDR3 nucleotides are TGTGCCGGGGGGGGAAGACGGAACACTGAAGCTTTCTTT.

This chain uses TRBV28 with TRBJ2-3; TRBD2 matches 8 bases. Germline trimming cut 2 bases from V and 2 bases from J; bases unmatched to any gene: 6. The CDR3 has 16 residues. CDR1 and CDR2 (germline): MDHEN, SYDVKM. The CDR3 is CASSLPSGLATDTQYF. The CDR3 DNA is TGTGCCAGCAGTTTACCTAGCGGGTTGGCCACAGATACGCAGTATTTT.

The chain uses TRBV9 and TRBJ2-7; 9 bases align to TRBD1. Germline V gene data show CDR1 as SGDLS and CDR2 as YYNGEE. The length of the CDR3 is 14 residues. Trimming removed 4 bases from V and 2 bases from J; junction bases left unmatched: 4. The CDR3 nucleotides are TGTGCCAGCAGCCCGGGACAGGGAGCCTACGAGCAGTACTTC. It codes for CASSPGQGAYEQYF.

The chain links TRBV12-5 to TRBJ1-2; D may be TRBD1 (6 bases). V was shortened by 3 bases and J by 8 bases, with 10 bases between the two germline ends. The CDR3 spans 12 residues. Germline CDR1 reads LGHNT; CDR2 reads FRNRAP. The CDR3 DNA follows: TGTGCTAGTGGTTTCCGTACAGGGGGCTACACCTTC. Its translation: CASGFRTGGYTF.

The rearrangement joins TRBV18 to TRBJ1-2; TRBD1 agrees at 9 bases. J was trimmed by 3 bases and V by 6 bases; bases with no gene match: 8. The CDR3 is 15 residues long. The germline gives CDR1 KGHSH, CDR2 LQKENI. The DNA of the CDR3 is TGTGCCAGCTCGCCAGGACAGGGGCCCCACTATGGCTACACCTTC. Its protein is CASSPGQGPHYGYTF.

This chain uses TRBV5-4 with TRBJ2-3; D is possibly TRBD2 (6 bases). Germline lookup yields CDR1 SGHNT and CDR2 YYREEE (reference sequence). The CDR3 has 17 residues. The ends were cut back, 2 bases at V and 2 bases at J, with 18 bases in the middle. The CDR3 nucleotides are TGTGCCAGCAGCTTTTCACCACCACTAGCCGACACAGATACGCAGTATTTT. Translation gives CASSFSPPLADTDTQYF.